Following are 13 T cell receptor beta chains from one sample sequenced in a study of beta chain features in type 1 diabetes. Antigens of these TCRs are unknown. The entirety of the isolated RNA underwent reverse transcription, so expressed TCRB transcripts were sequenced. Sequencing was performed with immunoSEQ multiplex PCR; in TCRdb, only in-frame clones are kept and a portion is missing. Of roughly 160,000 clones in the sample, approximately 8% were seen once. Study-wide results and limits: Type 1 diabetes patients had moderately but significantly shorter TCRB CDR3s in all four CD4+ subsets.

Sequencing was done on a sample of central memory CD4+ T cells from blood. Receptor source: a woman aged 40 to 55 with type 1 diabetes.

V and J are TRBV19 and TRBJ1-1; 9 bases fit TRBD1. CDR1 and CDR2 (germline): LNHDA, SQIVND (reference sequence). The CDR3 runs to 14 residues. V was clipped by 4 bases and J by 1 base; unmatched bases: 1. The CDR3 region has the DNA TGTGCCAGTAGTAGGACAGGGGAGAACACTGAAGCTTTCTTT. It is translated as CASSRTGENTEAFF.

This clone has just a few counts. The chain uses TRBV28 and TRBJ2-5; 15 bases are shared with TRBD2. This CDR3 is built from 18 residues. Germline V gives CDR1 MDHEN, CDR2 SYDVKM. The trim removed 5 bases at V and 3 bases at J, leaving 10 bases unmatched. The CDR3 here is CASSVWTSGRASKETQYF. The CDR3 DNA is TGTGCCAGCAGTGTCTGGACTAGCGGGAGGGCCTCTAAAGAGACCCAGTACTTC.

A few counts support this clone. The rearrangement uses TRBV29-1 and TRBJ2-3; a possible D gene is TRBD1 (6 bases). CDR1 and CDR2 (germline): SQVTM, ANQGSEA. The CDR3 loop spans 14 amino acids. Trimming took off 3 bases at V and 2 bases at J, with 12 bases between the two ends. Written as DNA, the CDR3 is TGCAGCGTTGAGAGGGGGTTTACCACAGATACGCAGTATTTT. Translation gives CSVERGFTTDTQYF.

There are a few counts of this clone. This chain links TRBV6-5 with TRBJ2-1, with 8 bases fitting TRBD2. This CDR3 has 13 residues. J gave up 15 bases and V 4 bases, and 11 bases lay outside the gene matches. CDR1 is MNHEY and CDR2 is SVGAGI in the germline V gene. CDR3 DNA sequence: TGTGCCAGCAGTTCTGGGGGCGGGAGGCGGCCGTTCTTC. Translated, it gives CASSSGGGRRPFF.

This chain joins TRBV5-1 and TRBJ1-1; D may be TRBD1 (5 bases). CDR1 SGHRS and CDR2 YFSETQ come from the germline V gene. V dropped 4 bases and J dropped 3 bases, with 16 bases sitting between them. This CDR3 has 15 amino acids. The CDR3 DNA reads as TGCGCCAGCAGCGTCACGGGAGGAGGGGACACTGAAGCTTTCTTT. Its protein is CASSVTGGGDTEAFF.

The gene calls are TRBV7-2 and TRBJ1-1; D is uncertain. V shed 1 base and J shed 8 bases, with 11 bases lying between them. The germline CDR1 and CDR2 sequences are SGHTA and FQGNSA. The CDR3 loop spans 13 amino acids. Here the CDR3 reads CASSLDGDGEAFF. Written as DNA, the CDR3 is TGTGCCAGCAGCTTAGACGGGGATGGGGAAGCTTTCTTT.

This clone has just a few counts. The J gene is TRBJ2-1, the V gene TRBV7-7; D possibly corresponds to TRBD1 (6 bases). V was pared by 1 base and J by 5 bases, with 12 bases between. Germline CDR1 reads SSHAT; CDR2 reads FNYEAQ (reference sequence). This CDR3 has 15 residues. CDR3 sequence: CASSLGQGLHNEQFF. CDR3 bases: TGTGCCAGCAGCTTAGGTCAGGGGTTACACAATGAGCAGTTCTTC.

This chain links TRBV5-6 with TRBJ1-5; 7 bases align to TRBD1. Germline CDR1 is SGHDT and CDR2 is YYEEEE. J lost 2 bases, V lost 2 bases, and 10 bases had no gene match. The CDR3 length is 17 residues. CDR3 sequence (DNA): TGTGCCAGCAGCTTCACGCCAGGGGGAAGAGGCAATCAGCCCCAGCATTTT. Translating gives CASSFTPGGRGNQPQHF.

This chain joins TRBV9 and TRBJ1-2; no definite D call. The CDR3 spans 14 residues. V was pared by 0 bases and J by 2 bases, with 8 bases between. The germline gives CDR1 SGDLS, CDR2 YYNGEE. Written as DNA, the CDR3 is TGTGCCAGCAGCGTAGGACCAGCGAACTATGGCTACACCTTC. Translation: CASSVGPANYGYTF.

This clone was recorded a few times. The V and J genes are TRBV5-1 and TRBJ1-4; D call uncertain. Trimming took 4 bases from V and 0 from J, leaving 7 bases between them. The length of the CDR3 is 14 residues. Germline assignment: CDR1 SGHRS and CDR2 YFSETQ. DNA for the CDR3: TGCGCCAGCAGCGAACTTGCAACTAATGAAAAACTGTTTTTT. Encoded protein: CASSELATNEKLFF.

The chain combines TRBV4-3 with TRBJ2-7; D may be TRBD1 (5 bases). Per the germline V gene, CDR1 is LGHNA and CDR2 is YSLEER. V was trimmed by 1 base and J by 2 bases, leaving 12 bases between them. This CDR3 region has 15 residues. CDR3 loop: CASSQVGARAYEQYF. The CDR3 nucleotides read TGCGCCAGCAGCCAAGTAGGGGCCAGGGCCTACGAGCAGTACTTC.

This clone has just a few counts. The CDR3 DNA reads as TGCAGCGCTAGACAGGGCGGGACGGACACTGAAGCTTTCTTT. Amino acids: CSARQGGTDTEAFF. The rearrangement links TRBV29-1 to TRBJ1-1, with 7 bases that match TRBD1. Germline V gives CDR1 SQVTM, CDR2 ANQGSEA. The CDR3 is 14 amino acids. Germline trimming cut 7 bases from V and 3 bases from J; bases unmatched to any gene: 11.

This clone has only a few counts. The chain employs TRBV19 and TRBJ2-7; D not resolved. Deletions cut 0 bases from V and 1 base from J, with 4 bases between. The germline CDR1 and CDR2 sequences are LNHDA and SQIVND (reference sequence). There are 13 residues in the CDR3. CDR3 in amino acids: CASSIDSSYEQYF. CDR3 bases: TGTGCCAGTAGTATAGACAGTTCCTACGAGCAGTACTTC.